These 21 T cell receptor beta chains were sequenced from one sample in a study of shared clonotypes between healthy human individuals. Some clones are missing from TCRdb's copy, which holds only in-frame ones; the method was immunoSEQ multiplex PCR. The sample shows about 490,000 clones, about 78% of them seen only once. Sequencing was done on a sample of PBMCs. All receptors derive from a woman aged 35 to 49 in good health. Some clones in this sample may be carry-over from other donors' samples.

The chain has TRBV18 and TRBJ2-2; TRBD2 agrees at 7 bases. This CDR3 has 17 residues. V dropped 3 bases and J dropped 6; count of bases not matched to a gene: 13. In germline, CDR1 is KGHSH, CDR2 LQKENI. For the CDR3, the DNA is TGTGCCAGCTCACCTCGGGCGGGAGCCGTAGACGCCGGGGAGCTGTTTTTT. Protein: CASSPRAGAVDAGELFF.

The V and J genes are TRBV30 and TRBJ2-3, with a tentative D call TRBD2 (6 bases). Germline CDR1 and CDR2: GTSNPN and SVGIG (reference sequence). The CDR3 is 15 residues long. The ends were cut back, 6 bases at V and 0 bases at J, with 16 bases in the middle. The CDR3 sequence: CACSPLAGSTDTQYF. DNA of the CDR3: TGTGCCTGCTCCCCTTTGGCGGGAAGCACAGATACGCAGTATTTT.

For the CDR3, the DNA is TGTGCCAGCTCACCACCGGGACTAGGTACGCGCGAGCAGTACTTC. Translation gives CASSPPGLGTREQYF. The gene calls are TRBV18 and TRBJ2-7; 8 bases align to TRBD2. There are 15 residues in the CDR3. J was trimmed by 6 bases and V by 0 bases; bases with no gene match: 7. Germline CDR1 KGHSH, CDR2 LQKENI. Drawing the rest from reference TRBV18 and TRBJ2-7, the complete variable domain is NAGVMQNPRHLVRRRGQEARLRCSPMKGHSHVYWYRQLPEEGLKFMVYLQKENIIDESGMPKERFSAEFPKEGPSILRIQQVVRGDSAAYFCASSPPGLGTREQYFGPGTRLTVT.

This chain connects TRBV1 to TRBJ2-1; the table's D gene call, TRBD2, was not cross checked with the DNA. TRBV1 represents a pseudogene. The CDR3 is 17 amino acids. CDR3 DNA sequence: TGCACCAGCAGCCATCCGGTAGCGGGAGGGGAATACAATGAGCAGTTCTTC. Protein: CTSSHPVAGGEYNEQFF.

The sample holds a few counts of this clone. The chain couples TRBV6-5 to TRBJ1-2; D perhaps matches TRBD1 (6 bases). Germline V CDR1 and CDR2: MNHEY, SVGAGI. The CDR3 spans 15 residues. Trimming stripped 6 bases from V and 0 bases from J, with 14 bases between. The CDR3 sequence is CASSLRRTANYGYTF. Written as DNA, the CDR3 is TGTGCCAGCAGCCTACGCCGGACAGCTAACTATGGCTACACCTTC.

J is TRBJ2-3 and V is TRBV2, with 8 bases fitting TRBD2. The trim removed 6 bases at V and 4 bases at J, leaving 3 bases unmatched. The germline CDR1 and CDR2 sequences are SNHLY and FYNNEI. The CDR3 has 13 amino acids. CDR3 DNA: TGTGCCAGCAGGGGGACTAGTGCAGATACGCAGTATTTT. It yields the protein CASRGTSADTQYF.

V and J are TRBV6-4 and TRBJ2-1, with TRBD2 matching over 14 bases. The CDR3 has 20 residues. In germline, CDR1 is MRHNA, CDR2 SNTAGT. Trimming at V came to 6 bases and at J to 2 bases, leaving 15 bases not matched to a gene. The chain's CDR3 is CASRNTTGTSGGLPYNEQFF. CDR3 bases: TGTGCCAGCAGGAACACTACCGGGACTAGCGGGGGCTTACCCTACAATGAGCAGTTCTTC.

Only a few counts were recorded for this clone. This chain connects TRBV19 to TRBJ1-5, with 7 bases that match TRBD1. CDR1 LNHDA and CDR2 SQIVND come from the germline V gene (reference sequence). The CDR3 runs to 14 residues. V lost 6 bases, J lost 1 base, and 3 bases stayed unmatched. The CDR3 bases are TGTGCCAGTAGATTCAGGGGGAGCAATCAGCCCCAGCATTTT. Its protein product is CASRFRGSNQPQHF.

Only one count was recorded for this clone. This chain connects TRBV25-1 to TRBJ1-2; D gene unclear. Germline lookup yields CDR1 MGHDK and CDR2 SYGVNS. Trimming stripped 4 bases from V and 7 bases from J, with 7 bases between. This CDR3 spans 11 amino acids. The CDR3 DNA reads as TGTGCCAGCAGTGGGGCAGGTGGCTACACCTTC. This sequence encodes CASSGAGGYTF.

Regarding this clone: One base away lies a much larger clone, so this may be a sequencing read error. In this CDR3 the conserved last residue, phenylalanine or tryptophan, is missing, so a read error is likely. The chain uses TRBV29-1 and TRBJ2-7, with 11 nucleotides matching TRBD2. There are 15 residues in the CDR3. CDR1 is SQVTM, CDR2 ANQGSEA, per germline. Trimming removed 2 bases from V and 3 bases from J; junction bases left unmatched: 6. CDR3 residues: CSVEFGTSGHYEQYL. CDR3 sequence (DNA): TGCAGCGTTGAATTTGGGACTAGCGGACACTACGAGCAGTACCTC.

The rearrangement joins TRBV28 to TRBJ1-5; 9 bases match TRBD1. V lost 5 bases, J lost 6 bases, and 5 bases stayed unmatched. This CDR3 region has 14 residues. Germline CDR1 and CDR2: MDHEN and SYDVKM. The CDR3 loop reads CASSEQGALQPQHF. The DNA of the CDR3 is TGTGCCAGCAGTGAACAGGGGGCGCTTCAGCCCCAGCATTTT.

The rearrangement joins TRBV5-1 to TRBJ2-2, with 15 bases lining up with TRBD2. The V segment lost 2 bases and the J segment 3 bases; nucleotides outside the gene matches: 5. The CDR3 length is 18 residues. CDR1 is SGHRS, CDR2 YFSETQ, per germline. DNA for the CDR3: TGCGCCAGCAGCTTAGGACTAGCGGGAGGGCCCGACACCGGGGAGCTGTTTTTT. Amino acids: CASSLGLAGGPDTGELFF. Variable domain in full (rest from reference TRBV5-1 and TRBJ2-2): KAGVTQTPRYLIKTRGQQVTLSCSPISGHRSVSWYQQTPGQGLQFLFEYFSETQRNKGNFPGRFSGRQFSNSRSEMNVSTLELGDSALYLCASSLGLAGGPDTGELFFGEGSRLTVL.

The chain is built from TRBV19 and TRBJ2-1, with TRBD2 matching over 10 bases. Germline V gene data show CDR1 as LNHDA and CDR2 as SQIVND (reference sequence). The CDR3 covers 15 residues. The V gene end was trimmed by 9 bases and the J gene end by 3 bases; junction bases not matched to a gene: 8. The CDR3 protein is CASAPRLAGYNEQFF. CDR3 coding DNA: TGTGCCAGCGCCCCCCGACTAGCGGGCTACAATGAGCAGTTCTTC.

V gene TRBV30 combines with J gene TRBJ2-7, with 9 bases lining up with TRBD1. Germline V gene data show CDR1 as GTSNPN and CDR2 as SVGIG (reference sequence). The V segment lost 5 bases and the J segment 5 bases; nucleotides outside the gene matches: 10. This CDR3 comprises 14 residues. The CDR3 spells CAWCMGQGVDEQYF. The CDR3 DNA is TGTGCCTGGTGTATGGGACAGGGTGTCGACGAGCAGTACTTC.

This sequence joins TRBV10-3 and TRBJ2-7; 10 nucleotides line up with TRBD1. The junction had 7 bases not matched to a gene; V was cut back by 2 bases and J by 6 bases. Germline CDR1 is ENHRY and CDR2 is SYGVKD. CDR3 length: 15 residues. This CDR3 reads CAISEPGQGVAEQYF. DNA of the CDR3: TGTGCCATCAGTGAGCCCGGACAGGGGGTGGCCGAGCAGTACTTC.

The V and J genes are TRBV7-2 and TRBJ2-5; 10 bases are a match to TRBD2. The CDR3 runs to 16 residues. Germline CDR1 SGHTA, CDR2 FQGNSA. Trimming took 2 bases from V and 4 from J; bases not matched to a gene: 7. The CDR3 protein is CASSLLIAGGGETQYF. CDR3 bases: TGTGCCAGCAGCTTATTGATAGCGGGAGGTGGAGAGACCCAGTACTTC.

The chain recombines TRBV27 with TRBJ2-5; tentatively, D is TRBD1 or TRBD2 (5 bases each). The germline V gene encodes CDR1 MNHEY and CDR2 SMNVEV (reference sequence). The V end was cut by 5 bases, the J end by 5 bases, with 21 bases between. There are 16 residues in the CDR3. The DNA of the CDR3 is TGTGCCAGCAGTATTACCGTTGACAGCGGATTTGAGACCCAGTACTTC. It translates to CASSITVDSGFETQYF.

CDR3 sequence: CASSLGVLPGTQYF. The DNA of the CDR3 is TGTGCCAGCAGCTTGGGCGTGCTCCCGGGTACCCAGTACTTC. The chain joins TRBV7-2 to TRBJ2-5; D is unresolved. The CDR3 has 14 residues. Trimming removed 3 bases from V and 8 bases from J, with 16 bases in between. Germline V gives CDR1 SGHTA, CDR2 FQGNSA.

Concerning this clone: The sample carries other DNA sequences with the same CDR3. This sequence joins TRBV7-2 and TRBJ2-3; D call uncertain. The CDR3 consists of 14 residues. The V end was cut by 2 bases, the J end by 1 base, with 7 bases between. Per germline, CDR1 SGHTA and CDR2 FQGNSA. DNA of the CDR3: TGTGCCAGCAGCTTAAGTTCGCGCACAGATACGCAGTATTTT. Translated: CASSLSSRTDTQYF.

The chain links TRBV6-1 to TRBJ1-2, with D possibly matching TRBD1 (6 bases). The CDR3 length is 14 residues. Germline lookup yields CDR1 MNHNS and CDR2 SASEGT. Trimming shortened V by 6 bases and J by 5 bases, and 16 bases separated the two germline ends. The CDR3 protein is CASREQGGAYGYTF. The CDR3, as DNA: TGTGCCAGCAGGGAACAGGGTGGGGCTTATGGCTACACCTTC.

This clone was recorded many times. Other DNA sequences in this specimen translate into the identical CDR3. The chain links TRBV27 to TRBJ1-2; D is undetermined. Per the germline V gene, CDR1 is MNHEY and CDR2 is SMNVEV (reference sequence). V lost 6 bases and J 7 bases, leaving 12 bases between the germline ends. The CDR3 runs to 12 residues. This CDR3 is CASRFGSGGYTF. CDR3 in DNA: TGTGCCAGCAGGTTCGGATCGGGTGGCTACACCTTC.